This T cell receptor (beta chain) was recorded in a study of CD8+ T cells in alopecia areata. Findings and limits, study-wide: In scalp and blood, many expanded lesional clones persisted during tofacitinib.

Specified treatment: oral pan-JAK inhibitor, 5-10 mg twice daily. Obtained from alopecia areata patients were lesional scalp punch biopsies along with peripheral blood. With 2 bases clipped from V and 2 bases from J, the junction kept 3 bases outside the gene matches. There are 14 residues in the CDR3. Germline CDR1 is MNHNY and CDR2 is SVGAGI (reference sequence). On this clone itself: Its target is not known.

Sequencing used cDNA as its template, made by extracting RNA and reverse transcribing it. The assay was immunoSEQ multiplex PCR, and TCRdb's table has in-frame clones only and misses some. The sample carries about 190,000 clones, about 60% recorded once. The TCR originated in a human donor with alopecia areata. V gene TRBV6-6 combines with J gene TRBJ2-7; TRBD1 agrees at 7 bases. Sequenced material: CD4+ T cells sorted from blood, taken at week 4, from a patient treated with tofacitinib. The CDR3 region is CASSYEGQTYEQYF. The CDR3 DNA reads TGTGCCAGCAGTTACGAGGGACAGACCTACGAGCAGTACTTC.